These 5 T cell receptor beta chains originate from one sample sequenced in a study of radiotherapy plus CTLA-4 blockade in lung cancer. Measured with immunoSEQ multiplex PCR; TCRdb has only the in-frame clones, and not every one. This sample yields tens of thousands of clones, of which around three quarters are seen a single time; about 8.5% belongs to the top ten. Specimen: peripheral blood, collected from a patient treated with radiotherapy plus ipilimumab. Receptor source: a human donor with non-small cell lung cancer whose response to radiotherapy plus ipilimumab could not be evaluated.

The chain combines TRBV7-2 with TRBJ2-2, with 9 bases that match TRBD2. J was trimmed by 7 bases and V by 3 bases; bases with no gene match: 12. The CDR3 is made up of 17 amino acids. CDR1 and CDR2 from the germline V gene are SGHTA and FQGNSA. DNA of the CDR3: TGTGCCAGCAGCTTCGGCTGGCGGGGGGGCCGGAGCGGGGAGCTGTTTTTT. It codes for CASSFGWRGGRSGELFF.

The chain uses TRBV28 and TRBJ2-7, with a weak D call TRBD2 (6 bases). This CDR3 has 16 amino acids. The V end lost 3 bases, the J end lost 3 bases, and 18 bases lay between the germline ends. The germline V gene has CDR1 MDHEN and CDR2 SYDVKM. The CDR3 DNA is TGTGCCAGCAGTTTGTTGCGGGGACCCCGAGGCTACGAGCAGTACTTC. This encodes CASSLLRGPRGYEQYF.

The sample holds one count of this clone. V usage is TRBV11-2 and J usage is TRBJ2-5; 9 positions match TRBD2. V gave up 7 bases and J gave up 1 base; unmatched junction bases: 7. The CDR3 consists of 15 residues. Per germline, CDR1 SGHAT and CDR2 FQNNGV. This chain's CDR3 is CASTQTSGVQETQYF. The CDR3 DNA is TGTGCCAGCACCCAGACTAGCGGAGTCCAAGAGACCCAGTACTTC.

The chain has TRBV5-5 and TRBJ1-1, with D maybe TRBD1 (5 bases). Looked up from germline, CDR1 is SGHKS and CDR2 is YYEKEE (reference sequence). CDR3 length equals 14 residues. Between the trimmed V and J ends, which lost 2 bases and 3 bases, there was a span of 11 bases. The CDR3 DNA reads as TGTGCCAGCAGCTTACTCGACAGTGACACTGAAGCTTTCTTT. Translated, it gives CASSLLDSDTEAFF.

The chain carries TRBV4-1 and TRBJ1-4; 11 nucleotides line up with TRBD1. From germline, CDR1 is MGHRA and CDR2 YSYEKL. V lost 5 bases to trimming and J lost 8 bases; unmatched junction nucleotides: 7. The CDR3 has 15 residues. The CDR3 loop is CASSIRDRGGEKLFF. The CDR3 region has the DNA TGCGCCAGCAGCATAAGGGACAGGGGGGGAGAAAAACTGTTTTTT.